This T cell receptor beta chain was recovered during a study of T cell changes during pregnancy in multiple sclerosis. CDR1 SGHVS and CDR2 FNYEAQ come from the germline V gene. The CDR3 totals 16 residues. The V gene lost 5 bases and the J gene lost 0 bases, with 17 bases spanning the gap. TCRdb's table, derived via immunoSEQ multiplex PCR, lists solely in-frame clones and lacks some. The repertoire includes about 72,000 clones, 90% to 95% of them detected once, and around 0.75% sits in the top ten. The material sequenced was peripheral blood, taken in the third trimester of pregnancy. This TCR was sampled from a female donor in good health, enrolled as a control in a pregnancy study. This chain links TRBV7-6 with TRBJ2-7; TRBD2 might be the D (6 bases). The CDR3 DNA is TGTGCCAGCAGCCCCGGTAGCGGCCACAGCTCCTACGAGCAGTACTTC. This codes for CASSPGSGHSSYEQYF.